A single sample gave rise to the 28 T cell receptor beta chains below, sequenced in a study of OX40 agonist ivuxolimab in advanced cancers. Sequenced by immunoSEQ multiplex PCR; TCRdb stores in-frame clones only, minus some. The data show 70,000 to 85,000 clones, 75% to 90% seen once. This specimen consisted of CD4+ or CD8+ T cells sorted from blood, obtained in a trial of the OX40 agonist ivuxolimab. These receptors all stem from an adult with an advanced solid tumor such as melanoma, head and neck, liver or kidney cancer.

The J gene is TRBJ1-1, the V gene TRBV4-1; 7 bases align to TRBD1. Per the germline V gene, CDR1 is MGHRA and CDR2 is YSYEKL. Trimming cost V 4 bases and J 6 bases; bases outside gene matches: 14. This CDR3 is built from 16 residues. The CDR3 sequence is CASSPQSDRASAEAFF. The CDR3 DNA reads as TGCGCCAGCAGCCCCCAGTCCGACAGGGCCTCCGCTGAAGCTTTCTTT.

The chain employs TRBV10-3 and TRBJ2-7; TRBD1 agrees at 7 bases. Germline loops: CDR1 ENHRY, CDR2 SYGVKD. Trimming removed 2 bases from V and 1 base from J; junction bases left unmatched: 2. The CDR3 consists of 14 residues. The CDR3: CAISEGTASYEQYF. In nucleotides, the CDR3 is TGTGCCATCAGTGAGGGGACAGCGTCCTACGAGCAGTACTTC.

The V call is TRBV7-3, the J call TRBJ2-5; possibly TRBD2 for D (6 bases). V lost 8 bases and J 3 bases, leaving 13 bases between the germline ends. Looked up from germline, CDR1 is SGHTA and CDR2 is FQGTGA. This CDR3 region has 13 residues. CDR3 in DNA: TGTGCCAGCCTTCTTAGCGGAGAAGAGACCCAGTACTTC. Protein: CASLLSGEETQYF.

The V gene is TRBV10-2, the J gene TRBJ2-6, with 10 positions matching TRBD2. The CDR3 loop spans 16 amino acids. From germline, CDR1 is WSHSY and CDR2 SAAADI. V gave up 7 bases and J gave up 4 bases; unmatched junction bases: 7. The CDR3 sequence is CASTSGGASGANVLTF. The CDR3 coding sequence is TGCGCCAGCACCAGCGGGGGGGCGTCCGGGGCCAACGTCCTGACTTTC.

The V call is TRBV28, the J call TRBJ1-2; 7 nucleotides line up with TRBD1. The CDR3 has 12 residues. The germline gives CDR1 MDHEN, CDR2 SYDVKM. V shed 7 bases, J shed 8 bases, and the junction held 7 bases outside the gene matches. The CDR3, as DNA: TGTGCCAGCACCTTGGGACAGACGGGCTACACCTTC. It codes for CASTLGQTGYTF.

The chain carries TRBV28 and TRBJ2-1, with TRBD1 identical over 9 bases. Germline trimming cut 6 bases from V and 9 bases from J; bases unmatched to any gene: 12. The CDR3 totals 15 residues. In germline, CDR1 is MDHEN, CDR2 SYDVKM. The chain's CDR3 is CASSPQDRGRGEQFF. CDR3 DNA sequence: TGTGCCAGCAGCCCCCAGGACAGGGGAAGAGGTGAGCAGTTCTTC.

This rearrangement joins TRBV11-1 to TRBJ2-5, with D hard to call. CDR1 SGHAT and CDR2 FQDESV come from the germline V gene (reference sequence). Trimming took 4 bases from V and 2 from J, leaving 11 bases between them. The CDR3 contains 14 residues. Here the CDR3 reads CASSSTALQETQYF. The CDR3 region has the DNA TGTGCCAGCAGCTCTACAGCCCTACAAGAGACCCAGTACTTC.

The chain carries TRBV19 and TRBJ1-2; TRBD1 matches 7 bases. Trimming at V came to 3 bases and at J to 0 bases, leaving 4 bases not matched to a gene. Germline-derived CDR1 and CDR2 are LNHDA and SQIVND (reference sequence). This CDR3 comprises 15 residues. CDR3 coding DNA: TGTGCCAGTAGTATGACAGGGCAATCTAACTATGGCTACACCTTC. Its translation: CASSMTGQSNYGYTF. Complete variable domain (other parts from reference TRBV19 and TRBJ1-2): DGGITQSPKYLFRKEGQNVTLSCEQNLNHDAMYWYRQDPGQGLRLIYYSQIVNDFQKGDIAEGYSVSREKKESFPLTVTSAQKNPTAFYLCASSMTGQSNYGYTFGSGTRLTVV.

The chain is built from TRBV30 and TRBJ1-3, with D unresolved. Germline lookup yields CDR1 GTSNPN and CDR2 SVGIG (reference sequence). The CDR3 has 16 amino acids. The germline V and J ends were trimmed by 4 bases and 0 bases, with 16 bases remaining between them. The CDR3 loop reads CAWTTPDPLSGNTIYF. DNA of the CDR3: TGTGCCTGGACAACTCCTGACCCTCTCTCTGGAAACACCATATATTTT. Combining the CDR3 with reference TRBV30 and TRBJ1-3 gives the whole variable domain SQTIHQWPATLVQPVGSPLSLECTVEGTSNPNLYWYRQAAGRGLQLLFYSVGIGQISSEVPQNLSASRPQDRQFILSSKKLLLSDSGFYLCAWTTPDPLSGNTIYFGEGSWLTVV.

In this sample, this clone turned up a few times. The V and J genes are TRBV30 and TRBJ1-2; 8 bases align to TRBD1. The V gene end was trimmed by 3 bases and the J gene end by 8 bases; junction bases not matched to a gene: 11. Germline CDR1 reads GTSNPN; CDR2 reads SVGIG (reference sequence). The CDR3 consists of 14 residues. CDR3 bases: TGTGCCTGGAGCCTCTGGACAGGGCAAGGAGGCTACACCTTC. Encoded protein: CAWSLWTGQGGYTF.

The chain employs TRBV20-1 and TRBJ2-7; D unclear. Germline V gene lookup returns CDR1 DFQATT and CDR2 SNEGSKA (reference sequence). The CDR3 totals 11 residues. The ends were cut back, 4 bases at V and 3 bases at J, with 7 bases in the middle. This CDR3 reads CSAMSYYEQYF. The CDR3 DNA reads as TGCAGTGCTATGTCTTACTACGAGCAGTACTTC.

This chain uses TRBV14 with TRBJ2-3, with D maybe TRBD1 (7 bases). The CDR3 contains 14 residues. Germline CDR1 reads SGHDN; CDR2 reads FVKESK. V was pared by 8 bases and J by 3 bases, with 15 bases between. The CDR3: CASGSPGGTDTQYF. The CDR3 DNA sequence: TGTGCCAGCGGATCCCCAGGGGGGACAGATACGCAGTATTTT.

This clone was found once. The CDR3 DNA follows: TGTGCCAGCAGCTTATTTTACGGGAACCCAGACTACGAGCAGTACTTC. It codes for CASSLFYGNPDYEQYF. The chain joins TRBV5-8 to TRBJ2-7; maybe TRBD2 (5 bases). Trimming removed 2 bases from V and 3 bases from J, with 18 bases in between. CDR1 and CDR2 (germline): SGHTS, YDEGEE. This CDR3 is built from 16 residues. Using reference TRBV5-8 and TRBJ2-7 for the parts outside the CDR3, the full variable domain is EAGVTQSPTHLIKTRGQQATLRCSPISGHTSVYWYQQALGLGLQFLLWYDEGEERNRGNFPPRFSGRQFPNYSSELNVNALELEDSALYLCASSLFYGNPDYEQYFGPGTRLTVT.

The chain is built from TRBV19 and TRBJ2-5; D is uncertain. Germline V gives CDR1 LNHDA, CDR2 SQIVND (reference sequence). V gave up 0 bases and J gave up 3 bases, with 8 bases separating them. The CDR3 is 14 amino acids. The CDR3 region is CASSIELGEETQYF. The CDR3 DNA follows: TGTGCCAGTAGTATAGAGTTGGGCGAAGAGACCCAGTACTTC.

The V and J genes are TRBV19 and TRBJ1-2; D might be TRBD1 (6 bases). V was clipped by 7 bases and J by 2 bases, with 14 bases between them. This CDR3 contains 14 residues. Germline CDR1 LNHDA, CDR2 SQIVND (reference sequence). The CDR3 bases are TGTGCCAGTATTCCCCTCGGACAGAACTATGGCTACACCTTC. Its translation is CASIPLGQNYGYTF.

This chain connects TRBV7-9 to TRBJ1-1, with D unclear. CDR3 length: 11 residues. Germline assignment: CDR1 SEHNR and CDR2 FQNEAQ (reference sequence). V lost 2 bases and J lost 10, with 8 bases in between. The CDR3 loop reads CASSLRGPAFF. The CDR3 nucleotides are TGTGCCAGCAGCTTACGTGGGCCAGCTTTCTTT. Using reference TRBV7-9 and TRBJ1-1 for the parts outside the CDR3, the full variable domain is DTGVSQNPRHKITKRGQNVTFRCDPISEHNRLYWYRQTLGQGPEFLTYFQNEAQLEKSRLLSDRFSAERPKGSFSTLEIQRTEQGDSAMYLCASSLRGPAFFGQGTRLTVV.

The chain is built from TRBV10-2 and TRBJ2-3; the D is unclear. V lost 9 bases, J lost 0 bases, and 4 bases lay in between. The CDR3 is made up of 11 amino acids. Germline V lookup: CDR1 WSHSY, CDR2 SAAADI. CDR3 bases: TGCGCCAGACCTAGCACAGATACGCAGTATTTT. As protein: CARPSTDTQYF.

The CDR3 sequence is CASSLAGTGAYEQYF. In nucleotides, the CDR3 is TGCGCCAGCAGCCTTGCCGGGACAGGAGCCTACGAGCAGTACTTC. The chain joins TRBV5-1 to TRBJ2-7, with TRBD1 matching over 8 bases. The J segment lost 2 bases and the V segment lost 4 bases, leaving 8 bases of the junction unmatched. This CDR3 region has 15 residues. Germline V gives CDR1 SGHRS, CDR2 YFSETQ.

J is TRBJ1-6 and V is TRBV5-1; possible D gene TRBD1, 5 bases. Germline-derived CDR1 and CDR2 are SGHRS and YFSETQ. The CDR3 loop spans 15 amino acids. Trimming took off 0 bases at V and 8 bases at J, with 12 bases between the two ends. CDR3 in amino acids: CASSLGARADSPLHF. DNA for the CDR3: TGCGCCAGCAGCTTGGGTGCCAGGGCGGATTCACCCCTCCACTTT.

The gene calls are TRBV16 and TRBJ1-5; TRBD1 matches at 10 bases. The CDR3 sequence is 16 residues long. CDR1 is KGHSY, CDR2 FQNENV, per germline. V shed 0 bases, J shed 7 bases, and the junction held 6 bases outside the gene matches. The CDR3 reads CASSQSGTGAEQPQHF. The CDR3 coding sequence is TGTGCCAGCAGCCAATCGGGGACAGGGGCGGAACAGCCCCAGCATTTT.

The chain recombines TRBV30 with TRBJ2-6; 7 bases are shared with TRBD1. Germline loops: CDR1 GTSNPN, CDR2 SVGIG (reference sequence). The CDR3 runs to 15 residues. J gave up 4 bases and V 1 base, and 4 bases lay outside the gene matches. The CDR3 DNA sequence: TGTGCCTGGAGTGGAAAGGGGGCAGGGGCCAACGTCCTGACTTTC. Amino acids: CAWSGKGAGANVLTF.

The chain recombines TRBV28 with TRBJ2-7; no clear D. Germline V gene lookup returns CDR1 MDHEN and CDR2 SYDVKM. This CDR3 has 12 amino acids. V was cut by 6 bases and J by 2 bases, with 8 bases left in between. This CDR3 reads CASRDDPYEQYF. DNA of the CDR3: TGTGCCAGCAGGGACGACCCCTACGAGCAGTACTTC.

In its sample, this clone was seen once. CDR3 residues: CASSIHNEQFF. CDR3 DNA: TGTGCCAGTAGTATACACAATGAGCAGTTCTTC. The gene calls are TRBV19 and TRBJ2-1; D not resolved. V lost 2 bases and J lost 5, with 1 base in between. The CDR3 consists of 11 residues. Germline V lookup: CDR1 LNHDA, CDR2 SQIVND (reference sequence).

The chain is built from TRBV27 and TRBJ2-3, with D perhaps TRBD1 (6 bases). Germline V CDR1 and CDR2: MNHEY, SMNVEV (reference sequence). The CDR3 consists of 16 residues. The V end lost 3 bases, the J end lost 0 bases, and 13 bases lay between the germline ends. The DNA for the CDR3 is TGTGCCAGCAGTTTCTCAGGGGATCCTAGCACAGATACGCAGTATTTT. Translation: CASSFSGDPSTDTQYF.

This clone has only one observation. The J gene is TRBJ1-5, the V gene TRBV18; the match to TRBD1 covers 7 bases. The trim removed 4 bases at V and 0 bases at J, leaving 6 bases unmatched. The CDR3 runs to 16 residues. The germline V gene encodes CDR1 KGHSH and CDR2 LQKENI. CDR3 DNA: TGTGCCAGCTCACAAGGACAGGAGTATAGCAATCAGCCCCAGCATTTT. As protein: CASSQGQEYSNQPQHF.

This chain uses TRBV29-1 with TRBJ2-7; weak D call: TRBD2 (5 bases). Germline V gives CDR1 SQVTM, CDR2 ANQGSEA. The V gene lost 6 bases and the J gene lost 7 bases, with 13 bases spanning the gap. The CDR3 covers 11 residues. CDR3 nucleotide sequence: TGCAGCGTCGTCTGGACGGGGGAGCAGTACTTC. Its protein is CSVVWTGEQYF.

The CDR3, as DNA: TGTGCCAGCGGTACAGGACAGGGCAAAGAGACCCAGTACTTC. Amino acids: CASGTGQGKETQYF. The V call is TRBV19, the J call TRBJ2-5, with 8 bases that match TRBD1. In germline, CDR1 is LNHDA, CDR2 SQIVND (reference sequence). CDR3 length: 14 amino acids. V dropped 9 bases and J dropped 3; count of bases not matched to a gene: 9.

This chain joins TRBV4-2 and TRBJ2-7; maybe TRBD1 (6 bases). Germline assignment: CDR1 LGHNA and CDR2 YNFKEQ. V lost 4 bases and J 3 bases, leaving 16 bases between the germline ends. CDR3 length: 15 amino acids. CDR3 protein: CASSLLPGTLYEQYF. As DNA, the CDR3 is TGTGCCAGCAGCCTCCTCCCCGGGACACTCTACGAGCAGTACTTC.